The T cell receptor (beta chain) under discussion was sequenced for a study of cytomegalovirus exposure and HLA in healthy donors. Overall study: The platform used for the roughly 120 validation repertoires matched that of the roughly 670 first-cohort repertoires, a later analysis reported. Study-level findings and limits: The study found most TCR sequences rare, yet found some public TCRs in many donors. Three chains tied to CMV proved CMV antigen-specific in vitro. Reports credit the classifier with highly specific, highly sensitive diagnosis of cytomegalovirus status.

On this clone: Its antigen is currently unknown.

Repertoires were generated with immunoSEQ multiplex PCR, while TCRdb's copy carries only in-frame clones and drops some. Altogether fewer than 85,000 clones are present, about 93% being singletons, with the ten largest covering about 0.63%. This clonotype was obtained from a young woman in good health and CMV-seronegative. Sequencing used PBMCs.

This chain's CDR3 is CASSRLLYTGAVPETQYF. In DNA, the CDR3 is TGTGCCAGCAGCCGACTATTATATACAGGGGCCGTTCCGGAGACCCAGTACTTC. The genes are TRBV11-2 and TRBJ2-5; TRBD1 matches 7 bases. This CDR3 is 18 amino acids long. With 5 bases clipped from V and 5 bases from J, the junction kept 20 bases outside the gene matches. Per the germline V gene, CDR1 is SGHAT and CDR2 is FQNNGV.